This entry lists 17 T cell receptor beta chains sequenced from one sample in a study of beta chain features in type 1 diabetes. Of the isolated RNA, all was reverse transcribed, and so the sequenced material was expressed TCRB transcripts. Measured with immunoSEQ multiplex PCR; TCRdb has only the in-frame clones, and not every one. Among around 110,000 clones listed, around 17% were seen once. The antigens of these receptors remain unknown. Study-wide results and caveats: Moderately but significantly shorter TCRB CDR3s were found in Type 1 diabetes patients in all four CD4+ subsets.

Sequencing used central memory CD4+ T cells from blood. The receptors were sampled from a man aged 30-40 years with type 1 diabetes.

This clone has a handful of counts. The rearrangement links TRBV27 to TRBJ1-2; a weak D match, TRBD1 (6 bases). Germline V gene lookup returns CDR1 MNHEY and CDR2 SMNVEV (reference sequence). The CDR3 covers 13 residues. The ends were cut back, 5 bases at V and 3 bases at J, with 10 bases in the middle. CDR3 loop: CASSPSGDYGYTF. CDR3 DNA: TGTGCCAGCAGTCCATCAGGGGACTATGGCTACACCTTC.

The J gene is TRBJ2-7, the V gene TRBV7-9; 9 bases match TRBD1. Per germline, CDR1 SEHNR and CDR2 FQNEAQ (reference sequence). V shed 5 bases and J 0 bases; nucleotides not matched to a gene: 2. This CDR3 contains 14 residues. The DNA of the CDR3 is TGTGCCAGCAGCCTACAGGGGGCCTCCTACGAGCAGTACTTC. Its translation is CASSLQGASYEQYF.

The rearrangement uses TRBV5-1 and TRBJ2-7, with D possibly TRBD1 on 6 matching bases. V dropped 4 bases and J dropped 3 bases, with 11 bases sitting between them. The CDR3 runs 13 residues. Germline-derived CDR1 and CDR2 are SGHRS and YFSETQ. CDR3 DNA sequence: TGCGCCAGCAGCGCGGCAGGGGACTACGAGCAGTACTTC. Translated: CASSAAGDYEQYF.

This clone was counted a few times. This chain uses TRBV30 with TRBJ2-3, with 11 bases matching TRBD2. The V segment lost 2 bases and the J segment 1 base; nucleotides outside the gene matches: 5. The CDR3 covers 16 residues. Germline assignment: CDR1 GTSNPN and CDR2 SVGIG (reference sequence). In DNA form, the CDR3 reads TGTGCCTGGAGTATGGTAGCGGGGGGGCGCACAGATACGCAGTATTTT. Amino acid sequence: CAWSMVAGGRTDTQYF.

This clone was detected only a few times. The chain employs TRBV5-1 and TRBJ2-5; 7 bases fit TRBD2. After removal of 4 bases from V and 5 bases from J, the junction contained 5 bases not matched to a gene. CDR1 is SGHRS and CDR2 is YFSETQ in the germline V gene. This CDR3 region has 13 residues. Here the CDR3 DNA reads TGCGCCAGCAGCCCAAACGGGGGGGAGACCCAGTACTTC. This codes for CASSPNGGETQYF.

This clone occurred a few times. This chain uses TRBV7-3 with TRBJ1-6; D is unresolved. This CDR3 region has 14 residues. Trimming removed 3 bases at V and 8 bases at J, with 11 bases between. Looked up from germline, CDR1 is SGHTA and CDR2 is FQGTGA. The CDR3 DNA follows: TGTGCCAGCAGCTTGCAGGCTGGGGATTCACCCCTCCACTTT. This sequence encodes CASSLQAGDSPLHF.

The J gene is TRBJ2-3, the V gene TRBV2; TRBD1 agrees at 8 bases. CDR3 length: 13 residues. CDR1 is SNHLY and CDR2 is FYNNEI in the germline V gene. V lost 6 bases to trimming and J lost 4 bases; unmatched junction nucleotides: 3. The DNA for the CDR3 is TGTGCCAGCAGGCCGGACAGGGCAGATACGCAGTATTTT. Protein: CASRPDRADTQYF.

The V call is TRBV15, the J call TRBJ2-1; no clear D. The germline V and J ends were trimmed by 0 bases and 10 bases, with 7 bases remaining between them. Looked up from germline, CDR1 is LNHNV and CDR2 is YYDKDF (reference sequence). The CDR3 extends over 12 amino acids. The CDR3 region has the DNA TGTGCCACCAGCAGAGATGAGGCGGAGCAGTTCTTC. Amino acid sequence: CATSRDEAEQFF.

This clone was seen only a few times. The gene calls are TRBV18 and TRBJ2-1; TRBD1 aligns across 7 bases. The CDR3 covers 15 residues. Germline V lookup: CDR1 KGHSH, CDR2 LQKENI. J was trimmed by 6 bases and V by 6 bases; bases with no gene match: 11. The CDR3 loop reads CASSPYSGQSNEQFF. The CDR3 DNA reads as TGTGCCAGCTCCCCTTATTCGGGACAGAGCAATGAGCAGTTCTTC.

The CDR3 sequence: CASSSSYEQYF. The DNA of the CDR3 is TGTGCCAGCAGCTCATCCTACGAGCAGTACTTC. This chain joins TRBV5-6 and TRBJ2-7; no firm D call. The V end lost 3 bases, the J end lost 1 base, and 2 bases lay between the germline ends. This CDR3 has 11 residues. The germline V gene encodes CDR1 SGHDT and CDR2 YYEEEE.

The rearrangement uses TRBV29-1 and TRBJ2-5, with D uncertain. The CDR3 covers 12 residues. Trimming took 2 bases from V and 1 from J, leaving 5 bases between them. CDR1 is SQVTM and CDR2 is ANQGSEA in the germline V gene. Written as DNA, the CDR3 is TGCAGCGTTGAAAGAAGCCAAGAGACCCAGTACTTC. As protein: CSVERSQETQYF.

V is TRBV5-1 and J is TRBJ2-5; D may be TRBD2 (5 bases). Trimming stripped 0 bases from V and 4 bases from J, with 7 bases between. CDR1 is SGHRS and CDR2 is YFSETQ in the germline V gene. The CDR3 sequence is 13 residues long. CDR3 nucleotides: TGCGCCAGCAGCTTGGCGGGAATAGAGACCCAGTACTTC. Translation gives CASSLAGIETQYF.

This chain uses TRBV20-1 with TRBJ2-5; no reliable D call. This CDR3 has 11 residues. With 4 bases removed from V and 5 bases from J, the gap between germline ends came to 8 bases. CDR1 DFQATT and CDR2 SNEGSKA come from the germline V gene (reference sequence). The CDR3 region is CSAKASETQYF. The CDR3 nucleotides are TGCAGTGCTAAGGCGAGCGAGACCCAGTACTTC.

This clone ranks as medium-sized. The rearrangement joins TRBV25-1 to TRBJ2-3; D gene uncertain. The V gene's germline CDR1 is MGHDK and CDR2 SYGVNS. The ends were cut back, 2 bases at V and 3 bases at J, with 0 bases in the middle. The CDR3 totals 11 residues. CDR3: CASSETDTQYF. For the CDR3, the DNA is TGTGCCAGCAGTGAAACAGATACGCAGTATTTT.

Details on this clone: This sequence is one base from a far larger clone and is likely a read error. The V gene is TRBV29-1, the J gene TRBJ2-1; the D gene is possibly TRBD2 (5 bases). This CDR3 spans 12 amino acids. Trimming left V 6 bases short and J 6 bases short, with 12 bases between. The germline gives CDR1 SQVTM, CDR2 ANQGSEA. The CDR3 bases are TGCAGCGTCCCACTAGATTCCAATGAGCAGTTCTTC. Its protein is CSVPLDSNEQFF.

This clone was recorded once. The chain combines TRBV5-1 with TRBJ2-3; D is possibly TRBD1 (6 bases). This CDR3 has 14 amino acids. The germline gives CDR1 SGHRS, CDR2 YFSETQ. Trimming pared 4 bases from V and 6 bases from J, leaving 15 bases between. CDR3 in DNA: TGCGCCAGCAGCCTCGGGACACTCACGGATACGCAGTATTTT. Its translation: CASSLGTLTDTQYF.

V gene TRBV7-2 combines with J gene TRBJ1-2; 10 bases fit TRBD1. Germline-derived CDR1 and CDR2 are SGHTA and FQGNSA. J gave up 1 base and V 5 bases, and 4 bases lay outside the gene matches. The CDR3 is 15 residues long. The DNA of the CDR3 is TGTGCCAGCAGCCCCGGGACAGGGGATAACTATGGCTACACCTTC. This translates into CASSPGTGDNYGYTF.